This T cell receptor beta chain was sequenced in a study of Ad26.COV2.S vaccination and SARS-CoV-2 variants. TCRdb's table, derived via immunoSEQ multiplex PCR, lists solely in-frame clones and lacks some. The sample yields around 250,000 clones, approximately 90% seen once. About this clone: Its antigen is unknown.

Points from the study as a whole: People given the vaccine had a wider spike-specific TCR breadth than placebo recipients did.

Germline V gene sequence: CDR1 PRHDT, CDR2 FYEKMQ (reference sequence). Trimming stripped 8 bases from V and 0 bases from J, with 10 bases between. The length of the CDR3 is 13 residues. This sample's treatment: around 19 received Ad26.COV2.S at low or high dose, single or two shots; about 5 received placebo; per-sample allocation not given. On day 63 after the first injection, vaccine and placebo recipients gave samples. The TCR sequence derives from a person between 18 and 65 years old who received the Ad26.COV2.S COVID-19 vaccine or a placebo. The starting material was peripheral blood, obtained in a trial of Ad26.COV2.S vaccine versus placebo. The rearrangement uses TRBV13 and TRBJ1-1; D unclear. Here the CDR3 reads CASLRALNTEAFF. CDR3 DNA: TGTGCCAGCCTTCGGGCCCTGAACACTGAAGCTTTCTTT. The full variable domain, its missing parts supplied by reference TRBV13 and TRBJ1-1, is AAGVIQSPRHLIKEKRETATLKCYPIPRHDTVYWYQQGPGQDPQFLISFYEKMQSDKGSIPDRFSAQQFSDYHSELNMSSLELGDSALYFCASLRALNTEAFFGQGTRLTVV.